The T cell receptor beta chain under discussion was sequenced for a study of T-cell reconstitution after alpha-beta-depleted transplantation in children (dated by TCRdb to the mid-2010s). Describing the broader study: The study quantitatively tracked T-cell immune reconstitution after TCRalphabeta/CD19-depleted allogeneic hematopoietic cell transplantation in children using TCR repertoire profiling. Overall study results and their limits: Over subsequent months, a decline in hyperexpanded clone frequencies was noted, and after one year, T-cell counts and TCRbeta diversity were mostly ascribed to newly produced T cells. In some patients, the high TCRbeta diversity seen at day 60 was put down to recipient T cells and intrathymic progenitors that had survived conditioning. About two months after transplant, the apparently early recovery of alphabetaT-cell counts reportedly depended on just several hundred clones that had expanded rapidly and came from non-depleted graft cells.

In this sample, this clonotype turned up a few times. Its antigen specificity is not known. No base-level quality is on record; no much larger clone is a single base apart. Trimming accounts for 0 bases at V and 2 bases at J, while the number of junction bases matched to no gene is 6. The germline V gene specifies SGHRS as CDR1 and YFSETQ as CDR2. The CDR3 starts with the cysteine, ends with the phenylalanine, and has 16 residues. Here the CDR3 DNA is all that survives: 48 bases in frame from base 1. Library prep was done by PCR. Sequencing took place on an Illumina HiSeq 2500. Molecular barcoding was employed in the preparation of TCR libraries, with unique molecular identifiers being used to normalize TCRbeta repertoire quantification. TCRdb reprocessed the public reads (quality trimming at Q25 with fastp, clone calling with MiXCR) and kept in-frame beta chains. Entries that share a CDR3 protein sequence are merged under the most common genes and DNA. The sample yields fewer than 250,000 distinct CDR3 sequences; approximately 15% were counted once. The ten largest make up around two fifths of the sample.

Interpreted using the paper, the treatment or condition label stands for: allogeneic hematopoietic cell transplantation with graft depleted of TCRalphabeta T cells and CD19 B cells. The transplant recipients were children given TCRalphabeta/CD19-depleted allogeneic hematopoietic cell grafts. The receptor was isolated from a male patient aged 2-15 years who had a stem cell transplant for acute lymphoblastic leukemia, so the T cells may come from the graft donor. The chain is made from TRBV5-1 and TRBJ2-7, with 9 junctional bases fitting TRBD1. Sequenced here: PBMCs, mostly from graft donor cells, sampled 360 days after TCRalphabeta/CD19-depleted stem cell transplant. At the DNA level, the sequence is TGCGCCAGCAGCTTGGTCACCGGGACAGGGACCTACGAGCAGTACTTC. Its product reads: CASSLVTGTGTYEQYF.